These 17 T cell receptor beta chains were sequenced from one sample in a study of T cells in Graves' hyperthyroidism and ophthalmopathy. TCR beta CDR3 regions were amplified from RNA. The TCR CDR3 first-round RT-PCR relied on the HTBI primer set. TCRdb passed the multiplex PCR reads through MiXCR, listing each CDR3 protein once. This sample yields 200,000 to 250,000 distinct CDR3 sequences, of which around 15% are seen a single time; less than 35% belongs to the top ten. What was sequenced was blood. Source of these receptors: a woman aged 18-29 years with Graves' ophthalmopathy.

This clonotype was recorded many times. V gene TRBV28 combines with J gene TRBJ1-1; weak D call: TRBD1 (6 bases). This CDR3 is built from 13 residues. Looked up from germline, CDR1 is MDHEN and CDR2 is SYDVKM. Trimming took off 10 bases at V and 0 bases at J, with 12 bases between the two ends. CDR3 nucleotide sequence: TGTGCCATCATGGACAGCATGAACACTGAAGCTTTCTTT. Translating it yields CAIMDSMNTEAFF.

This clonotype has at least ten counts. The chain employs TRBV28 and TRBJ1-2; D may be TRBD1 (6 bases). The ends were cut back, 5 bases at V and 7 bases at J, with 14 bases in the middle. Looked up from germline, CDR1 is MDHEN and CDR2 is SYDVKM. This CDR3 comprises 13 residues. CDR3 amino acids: CASSLGTILGYTF. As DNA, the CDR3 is TGTGCCAGCAGTCTAGGGACAATCCTTGGCTACACCTTC.

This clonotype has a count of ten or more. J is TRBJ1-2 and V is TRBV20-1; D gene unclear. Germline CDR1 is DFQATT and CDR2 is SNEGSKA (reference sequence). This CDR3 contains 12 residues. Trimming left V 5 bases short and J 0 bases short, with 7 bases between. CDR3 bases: TGCAGTGCTCTCGGAGCTAACTATGGCTACACCTTC. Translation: CSALGANYGYTF.

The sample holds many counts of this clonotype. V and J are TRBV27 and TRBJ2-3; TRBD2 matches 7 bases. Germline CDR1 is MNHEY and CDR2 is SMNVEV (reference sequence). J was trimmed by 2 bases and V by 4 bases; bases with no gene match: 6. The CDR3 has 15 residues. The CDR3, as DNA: TGTGCCAGCAGTTCGCTAGCGGCCGTCACAGATACGCAGTATTTT. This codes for CASSSLAAVTDTQYF.

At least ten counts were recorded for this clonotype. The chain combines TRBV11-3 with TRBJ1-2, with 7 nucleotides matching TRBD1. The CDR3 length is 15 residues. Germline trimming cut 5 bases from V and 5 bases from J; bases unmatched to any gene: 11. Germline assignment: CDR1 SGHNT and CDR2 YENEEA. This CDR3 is CASSPMGRGDYGYTF. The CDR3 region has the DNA TGTGCCAGCAGCCCGATGGGCAGGGGGGATTATGGCTACACCTTC. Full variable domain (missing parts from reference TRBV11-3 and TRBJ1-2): EAGVVQSPRYKIIEKKQPVAFWCNPISGHNTLYWYLQNLGQGPELLIRYENEEAVDDSQLPKDRFSAERLKGVDSTLKIQPAELGDSAVYLCASSPMGRGDYGYTFGSGTRLTVV.

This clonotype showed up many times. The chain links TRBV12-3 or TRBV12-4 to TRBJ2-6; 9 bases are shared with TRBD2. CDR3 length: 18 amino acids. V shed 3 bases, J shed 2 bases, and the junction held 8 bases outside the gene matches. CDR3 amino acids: CASSFGHSSGTGANVLTF. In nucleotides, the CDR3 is TGTGCCAGCAGTTTCGGTCACTCTAGCGGGACTGGGGCCAACGTCCTGACTTTC.

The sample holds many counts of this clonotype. The CDR3 reads CASSYSSDIDQPQHF. The CDR3 region has the DNA TGTGCCAGCAGTTACTCGAGTGACATTGATCAGCCCCAGCATTTT. The chain is built from TRBV6-5 and TRBJ1-5; D is unclear. V dropped 0 bases and J dropped 5 bases, with 11 bases sitting between them. The CDR3 is made up of 15 amino acids. Germline V CDR1 and CDR2: MNHEY, SVGAGI.

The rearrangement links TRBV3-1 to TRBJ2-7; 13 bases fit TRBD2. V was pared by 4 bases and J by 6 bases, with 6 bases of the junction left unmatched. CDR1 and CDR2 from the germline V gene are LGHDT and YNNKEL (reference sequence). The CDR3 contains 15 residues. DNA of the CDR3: TGTGCCAGCAGCCTGGGACTAGCGGGAACTGGCGAGCAGTACTTC. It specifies CASSLGLAGTGEQYF.

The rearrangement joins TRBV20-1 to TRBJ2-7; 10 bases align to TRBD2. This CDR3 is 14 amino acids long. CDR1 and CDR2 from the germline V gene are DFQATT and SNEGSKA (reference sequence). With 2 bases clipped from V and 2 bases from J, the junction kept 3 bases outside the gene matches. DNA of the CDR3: TGCAGTGCTAGACCCACTAGCGGGACCTACGAGCAGTACTTC. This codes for CSARPTSGTYEQYF.

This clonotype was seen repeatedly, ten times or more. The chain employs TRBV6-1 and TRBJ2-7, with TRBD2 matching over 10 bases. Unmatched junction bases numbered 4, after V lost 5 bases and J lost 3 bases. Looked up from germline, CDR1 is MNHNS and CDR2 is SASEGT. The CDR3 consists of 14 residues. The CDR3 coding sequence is TGTGCCAGCAGTCCCGGGACTAGCGACTACGAGCAGTACTTC. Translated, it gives CASSPGTSDYEQYF.

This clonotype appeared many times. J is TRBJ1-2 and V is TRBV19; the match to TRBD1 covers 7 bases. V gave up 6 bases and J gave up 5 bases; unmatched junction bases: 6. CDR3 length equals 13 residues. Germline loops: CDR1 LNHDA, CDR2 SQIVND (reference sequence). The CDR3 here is CASSAGGRYGYTF. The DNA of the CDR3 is TGTGCCAGTAGCGCAGGGGGACGATATGGCTACACCTTC.

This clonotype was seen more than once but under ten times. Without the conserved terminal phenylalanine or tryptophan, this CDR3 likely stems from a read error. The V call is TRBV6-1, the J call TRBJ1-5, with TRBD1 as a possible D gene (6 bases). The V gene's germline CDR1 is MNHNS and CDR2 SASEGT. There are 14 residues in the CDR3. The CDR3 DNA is TGTGCCAGCAGGAGGGGGGTTAGCGATCAGCCCCAGCATCTT. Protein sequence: CASRRGVSDQPQHL.

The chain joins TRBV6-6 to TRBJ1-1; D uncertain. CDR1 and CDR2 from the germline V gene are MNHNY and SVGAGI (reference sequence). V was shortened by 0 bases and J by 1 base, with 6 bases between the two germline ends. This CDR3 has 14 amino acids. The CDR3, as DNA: TGTGCCAGCAGTTACTCGACGCAGAACACTGAAGCTTTCTTT. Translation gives CASSYSTQNTEAFF.

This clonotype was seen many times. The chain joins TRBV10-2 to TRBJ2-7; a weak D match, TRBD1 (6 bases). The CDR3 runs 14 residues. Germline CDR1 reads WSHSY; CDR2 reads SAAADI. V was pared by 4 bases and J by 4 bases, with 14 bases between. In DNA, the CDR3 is TGCGCCAGCAGTGGCCCAGGGGCCCCATACGAGCAGTACTTC. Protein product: CASSGPGAPYEQYF.

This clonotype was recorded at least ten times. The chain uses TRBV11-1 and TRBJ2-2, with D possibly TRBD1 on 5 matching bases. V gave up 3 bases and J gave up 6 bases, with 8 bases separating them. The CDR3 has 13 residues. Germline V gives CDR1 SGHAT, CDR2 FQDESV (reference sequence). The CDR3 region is CASSFTGSGELFF. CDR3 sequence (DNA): TGTGCCAGCAGCTTCACAGGCTCCGGGGAGCTGTTTTTT. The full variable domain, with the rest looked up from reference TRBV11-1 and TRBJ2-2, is EAEVAQSPRYKITEKSQAVAFWCDPISGHATLYWYRQILGQGPELLVQFQDESVVDDSQLPKDRFSAERLKGVDSTLKIQPAELGDSAMYLCASSFTGSGELFFGEGSRLTVL.

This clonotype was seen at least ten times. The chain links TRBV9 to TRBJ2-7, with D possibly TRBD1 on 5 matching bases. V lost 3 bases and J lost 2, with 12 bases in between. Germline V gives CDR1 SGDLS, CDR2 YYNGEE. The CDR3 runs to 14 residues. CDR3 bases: TGTGCCAGCAGCGCCACAGGTCAGCCCTACGAGCAGTACTTC. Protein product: CASSATGQPYEQYF. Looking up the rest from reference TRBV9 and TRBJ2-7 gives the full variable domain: DSGVTQTPKHLITATGQRVTLRCSPRSGDLSVYWYQQSLDQGLQFLIQYYNGEERAKGNILERFSAQQFPDLHSELNLSSLELGDSALYFCASSATGQPYEQYFGPGTRLTVT.

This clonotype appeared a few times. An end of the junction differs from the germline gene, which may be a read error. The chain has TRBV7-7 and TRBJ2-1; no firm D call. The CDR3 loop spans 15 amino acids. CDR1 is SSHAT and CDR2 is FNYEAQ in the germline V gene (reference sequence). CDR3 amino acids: CASSLNPNGYNGQFF. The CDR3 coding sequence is TGTGCTAGCAGCTTAAACCCAAACGGCTACAATGGGCAGTTCTTC.